The T cell receptor (beta chain) under discussion was sequenced for a study of CXCR3 chemokines and chemotherapy response in bladder cancer. This clonotype was seen many times. Looked up from germline, CDR1 is GTSNPN and CDR2 is SVGIG (reference sequence). This CDR3 comprises 14 residues. V was pared by 3 bases and J by 12 bases, with 14 bases of the junction left unmatched. Each CDR3 protein gets one entry after TCRdb re-called the PCR reads with MiXCR. The sample holds 7,000 to 10,000 distinct CDR3 sequences; more than 20% are singletons and the top ten take 7.5% to 10%. The specimen was taken from a patient whose treatment included neoadjuvant chemotherapy. The V and J genes are TRBV30 and TRBJ2-1; 7 bases fit TRBD2. This clonotype originated in a human donor with bladder cancer that did not respond to neoadjuvant chemotherapy. The CDR3 DNA follows: TGTGCCTGGAGCACTACCGGGACTACCTTTGTGCAGTTCTTC. It is translated as CAWSTTGTTFVQFF.